The clone carrying this T cell receptor (beta chain) was counted many times. TCRdb fed the RT-PCR reads into MiXCR, producing one record per CDR3 protein. The repertoire has approximately 520,000 distinct CDR3 sequences, 16% of them found once; the top ten carry over 2.5%. The sample belongs to a study of response to subunit inactivated influenza vaccine. The V gene end was trimmed by 6 bases and the J gene end by 3 bases; junction bases not matched to a gene: 1. This CDR3 has 13 residues. Germline values: CDR1 ENHRY, CDR2 SYGVKD. The sample here was CD4+ T cells sorted from PBMCs, taken less than 25 months after vaccination. The J gene is TRBJ2-5, the V gene TRBV10-3, with TRBD1 identical over 10 bases. The receptor was isolated from a man between 50 and 69 years old who received an inactivated influenza vaccine. In nucleotides, the CDR3 is TGTGCCATCAGCGGGACAGGGGAAGAGACCCAGTACTTC. This encodes CAISGTGEETQYF.